Reported below is one T cell receptor beta chain. This clonotype showed up just a few times. It lacks a known antigen. No base qualities exist here, and no much larger clone lies one base off it. The protocol used for the library was PCR. Sequencing was performed on a NextSeq 500. TCRdb trimmed the raw reads at Q25, called clones with MiXCR and kept productive beta chains. Each CDR3 protein appears once, grouped with its most common genes and DNA. This sample holds some 9,100 distinct CDR3 sequences; 25% to 35% were observed only once. Under 9.5% of the sample comes from the top ten. The junction carries 24 bases between V and J, which are trimmed by 1 base and 5 bases respectively. The germline V gene specifies MNHNS as CDR1 and SASEGT as CDR2. Reading from cysteine to phenylalanine, the CDR3 counts 19 amino acids. Only CDR3 DNA remains: 57 bases, in frame from the first base. This sample stems from a study of immune characterization of retroperitoneal liposarcoma (dated by TCRdb to between 2019 and 2020).

The chain is encoded by TRBV6-1 joined to TRBJ2-1, with the D assignment possibly TRBD1 or TRBD2, given 6 matching bases for each. The TCR sequence derives from a male donor with retroperitoneal liposarcoma. The sequenced material came from tumor tissue. At the DNA level, the sequence is TGTGCCAGCAGTGAAGAGGGGGTCCCGGGGCTAGCGAACCACAATGAGCAGTTCTTC. The translation is CASSEEGVPGLANHNEQFF.